This TCR beta chain was documented in a study of graft-versus-host responses after intestinal transplantation. Study-level information: Recipients received multivisceral, liver-intestinal, or isolated intestinal transplants. Every one of the recipients received anti-thymocyte globulin induction and afterwards took tacrolimus and steroids for about 3 years. General study findings and limits: Present in recipient marrow, GvH clones included some that appeared first in ileum or blood. Across patients carrying graft-donor T cell macrochimerism, allografts held high graft-versus-host to host-versus-graft clonal ratios.

The CDR3 is 13 amino acids. Germline CDR1 is MDHEN and CDR2 is SYDVKM. The V end was cut by 6 bases, the J end by 6 bases, with 12 bases between. About this clone itself: As yet, its antigen is unknown.

This table comes from immunoSEQ multiplex PCR, and its TCRdb copy is limited to in-frame clones, with some not included. The table has about 81,000 clones, roughly 91% seen once. This sequence originates from a human donor who received an intestinal transplant. Sequenced material: unstimulated CD4+ T cells sorted from spleen or lymph node cells, taken before intestinal transplant. The chain is built from TRBV28 and TRBJ2-1; D possibly corresponds to TRBD1 (6 bases). The chain's CDR3 is CASRSTGLNEQFF. CDR3 nucleotides: TGTGCCAGCAGATCAACAGGGCTCAATGAGCAGTTCTTC.